This T cell receptor beta chain emerged from a study of T cells in tumors after PD-1 blockade. Study overall: Patients received pembrolizumab 200 mg every 3 weeks or cemiplimab 350 mg every 2 weeks. Findings and limits, study-wide: After therapy, most expanded exhausted CD8+ clones were absent pre-treatment, suggesting clonal replacement.

The sample's time point: first of two post-therapy site-matched biopsies around 2 months apart. Produced via immunoSEQ multiplex PCR; TCRdb's table is partial and in-frame only. The table lists approximately 2,500 clones, 71% of them singletons. Points on this clone: What it recognizes is unknown.

This sequence was found in a human donor with basal cell carcinoma. Here the sequenced sample was tumor tissue, taken after anti-PD-1 treatment.

The CDR3 loop is CASSNCGQGVVNTGELFF. CDR3 DNA sequence: TGTGCCAGCAGCAACTGCGGACAGGGCGTCGTGAACACCGGGGAGCTGTTTTTT. The chain links TRBV21-1 to TRBJ2-2; the table calls TRBD1, which could not be checked here. TRBV21-1 is termed a pseudogene. CDR3 length equals 18 residues.